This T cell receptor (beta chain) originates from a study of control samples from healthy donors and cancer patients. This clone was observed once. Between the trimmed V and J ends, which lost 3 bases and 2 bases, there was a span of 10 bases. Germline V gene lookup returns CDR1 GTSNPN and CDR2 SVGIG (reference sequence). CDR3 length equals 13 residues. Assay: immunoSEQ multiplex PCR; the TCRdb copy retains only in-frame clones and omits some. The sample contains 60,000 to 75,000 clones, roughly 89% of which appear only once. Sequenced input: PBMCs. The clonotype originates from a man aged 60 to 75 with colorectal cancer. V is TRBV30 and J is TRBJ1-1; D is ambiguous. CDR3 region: CAWRWPPNTEAFF. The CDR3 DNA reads TGTGCCTGGAGGTGGCCCCCTAACACTGAAGCTTTCTTT.